Reported below is one T cell receptor (beta chain). Its matching antigen is unknown. The data stem from a study of shared clonotypes between healthy human individuals. Original processing methods: Junction-only sequences without quality scores came from ImmunoSEQ, so filtering differed. Only in-frame clones appear in the TCRdb table, and some are missing; sequencing was by immunoSEQ multiplex PCR. D and trimming come from the DNA, and the V and J calls and clone size come from that table. This table has some 2,100,000 clones, approximately 94% appearing once. Cells designated naive CD8 were CD45RO-negative and were positively selected for CCR7, with terminally differentiated effector memory CD45RA+ cells excluded. Study-wide points: When naive CD4 clonotypes were compared across a handful of donors, about 4.8% were shared. There were few donors, and this limited the genetic and exposure-history diversity represented. Sequencing depth was predicted to influence how clonotypes are shared among donors.

This receptor was identified in a man younger than 35 in good health. Some clones in this sample may be carry-over from other donors' samples. What was sequenced was naive CD8+ T cells from PBMCs.

The CDR3 DNA reads as TGTGCCAGCAGAACACAGGGGTCAGACGAGCAGTACTTC. It is translated as CASRTQGSDEQYF. The chain employs TRBV27 and TRBJ2-7; 7 positions agree with TRBD1. Looked up from germline, CDR1 is MNHEY and CDR2 is SMNVEV (reference sequence). V lost 6 bases to trimming and J lost 5 bases; unmatched junction nucleotides: 7. The CDR3 has 13 residues.